This T cell receptor beta chain is from a study of T cell repertoires in cytomegalovirus infection. The CDR3 runs 16 residues. The V gene's germline CDR1 is MNHNY and CDR2 SVGAGI (reference sequence). V lost 2 bases, J lost 1 base, and 14 bases lay in between. TCRdb re-called the reads with MiXCR, one entry per CDR3 protein. The sample shows 95,000 to 120,000 distinct CDR3 sequences, around 30% of them seen only once. Concerning this clonotype: Its antigen is not known.

The source material was CD8+ T cells from cultured PBMCs, sampled from culture after CMV antigen stimulation. This TCR derives from a human donor in good health (CMV status not recorded). Some clones in this sample may be carry-over from other donors' samples. The chain links TRBV6-6 to TRBJ2-5; possibly TRBD1 for D (6 bases). The CDR3 is CASSYPDTGSQETQYF. The CDR3 nucleotides read TGTGCCAGCAGTTACCCCGATACAGGGTCCCAAGAGACCCAGTACTTC.